This T cell receptor (beta chain) was sequenced during a study of blood T cells in healthy people across ages (dated by TCRdb to 2015 to 2017). For the study in its entirety: Template switching captured roughly one uniquely barcoded TCR beta cDNA molecule per two T cells in model experiments. Using deep sequencing normalized with unique cDNA molecular identifiers, the study measured how TCR beta repertoire diversity changes with age. The donors were divided into four age groups: young (average around 16 years), middle-aged (under 40), aged (about 60) and long-lived (roughly 88). For two donors (one aged 18 to 30 and one aged 80 or older), the study analyzed two additional independent replicas of 1 million unique cDNA reads from the same blood draw.

Receptor libraries were prepared by 5' RACE. Sequencing instrument: Illumina HiSeq 2500. A second PCR of 7 to 11 cycles was performed with a sample-barcoded 5' primer and a J-beta primer mix. A template-switch 5' adaptor carrying 12 random nucleotides introduced a unique molecular identifier onto each TCR beta cDNA molecule. Each sample yielded at least 3 million CDR3-containing paired-end reads. The Mint cDNA synthesis kit, primed by a TRBC-specific oligonucleotide, was used to synthesize first-strand cDNA from all RNA. After uracil-DNA glycosylase treatment, a first 18-cycle PCR used universal primers M1SS and BC2_uni_R on all cDNA. In the authors' own workflow: Each sample was normalized by randomly selecting 1 million high-quality reads, each carrying a distinct molecular identifier. Reads with shared molecular identifiers were discarded instead of being binned into consensus sequences. MiTCR, with a Q25 quality threshold and the strictest error-elimination algorithm, was used for CDR3 identification, clonotype clustering and error correction. Lower-bound total TCR beta diversity was estimated with a nonparametric unseen species model using Euler transformation. In-frame beta chains were kept once TCRdb had trimmed the public reads at Q25 with fastp and called clones with MiXCR. Entries are consolidated by CDR3 protein sequence, retaining the most common genes and DNA. The V and J calls reflect TCRdb's pipeline rather than the authors' work. The sample profile shows more than 450,000 distinct CDR3 sequences; about 27% of them were found once. In total, the top ten clones hold over 3.5% of the sample.

General conclusions and limits of the study: Conclusive comparison of naive and antigen-experienced compartments was prevented by the profiling of bulk unsorted PBMCs. As age increased, observed TCR beta diversity per million T cells dropped in a roughly linear way, and a significant reduction was already evident by age roughly 36. Donor CMV infection status was unknown, potentially confounding age-related changes in expanded clonotypes. A strong correlation was found between observed TCR beta diversity and the percentage of naive T cells measured by flow cytometry. Compared with the aged group, the long-lived group had more naive CD4+ T cells, fewer expanded clones and increased TCR diversity, suggesting age selection. Estimates of total diversity based on one million sequenced T cells were regarded as lower bounds and as underestimates.

This clonotype was picked up a small number of times. Its antigen remains undetermined. Base qualities are not at hand, and no much larger clone is one base apart. Including cysteine and phenylalanine, the CDR3 has 15 amino acids. Left in the record is the CDR3 DNA by itself, 45 bases read in frame from the first base. V loses 1 base at its end and J loses 3 bases; junction bases beyond the gene matches: 4. Looking up the germline V gene (reference sequence) yields CDR1 SEHNR and CDR2 FQNEAQ. Donors were around 37 systemically healthy Caucasian individuals from Russia aged 6 to 90 years. Approximately 9 milliliters of peripheral blood were collected from each donor into EDTA-treated Vacutainer tubes. PBMCs were isolated by Ficoll-Paque density-gradient centrifugation, with at least 6 million obtained per sample. Total RNA was extracted from PBMCs with Trizol reagent, with at least 6 micrograms obtained per sample. Naive CD45RAhigh/CD27high T cell percentages were measured by flow cytometry on a PBMC aliquot from every donor.

These sequences were also reported in another study, on T cells of mothers and their children. As the second study states: Nine systemically healthy Caucasian individuals served as donors, namely three mothers together with their six children. cDNA synthesis used all of the extracted RNA, with roughly 1.5 ug of RNA in each 15 ul reaction. Sample barcodes and 2-4 random nucleotides were added via the M1S primer in the second PCR. Over 8.5 million TCR beta CDR3 reads came from each mother, compared with 3.3 million or so reads from each child. Thymic selection similarly shapes TCR recombination output in related and unrelated pairs, with minor effect from inherited differences. Normalized repertoire overlap was always found to be slightly, but never significantly, higher in related mother-child pairs than in unrelated mother-child pairs. With a sensitivity of approximately 92 clones per million clonotypes, no persistent microchimeric T cell clones were detected. Deep NGS was used in the study to compare the TCR beta repertoires of mothers and children and to look for features that separate related mother-child pairs from unrelated individuals. On average, the children were roughly 11 +/- 4 years old, while the mothers were approximately 40 +/- 4 years old. After adapter ligation was performed with NEBNext reagents, the libraries were sequenced on an Illumina HiSeq 2000 with 100+100 nt paired-end reads. To prevent cross-contamination, the mother and child libraries were prepared one month apart and sequenced in separate runs. For each donor, between roughly 450,000 and 2,300,000 distinct TCR beta clonotypes were identified. Naive TCR beta clonotypes were estimated from low-frequency clonotypes matched to each donor's FACS-determined naive share, without sorting.

The chain is made from TRBV7-9 and TRBJ2-5, and TRBD2 aligns with 8 junction nucleotides. The receptor was isolated from a boy younger than 10 in good health. Sequences were obtained from blood. The encoded CDR3 is CASSLVVSGKETQYF. The DNA sequence is given as TGTGCCAGCAGCTTAGTGGTTAGCGGGAAAGAGACCCAGTACTTC.